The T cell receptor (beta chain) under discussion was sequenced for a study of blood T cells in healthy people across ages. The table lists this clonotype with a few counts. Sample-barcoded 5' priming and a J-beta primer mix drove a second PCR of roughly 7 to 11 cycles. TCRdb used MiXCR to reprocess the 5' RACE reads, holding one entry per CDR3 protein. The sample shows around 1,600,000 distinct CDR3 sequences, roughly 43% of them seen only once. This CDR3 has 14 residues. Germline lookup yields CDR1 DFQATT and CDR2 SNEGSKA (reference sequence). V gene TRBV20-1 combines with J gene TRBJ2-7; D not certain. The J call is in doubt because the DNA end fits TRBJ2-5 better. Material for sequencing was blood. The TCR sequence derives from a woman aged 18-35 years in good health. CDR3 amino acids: CSARVDPGGETQYF. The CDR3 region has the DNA TGCAGTGCTAGAGTGGACCCTGGCGGAGAGACCCAGTACTTC.